The 23 T cell receptor beta chains listed next were all sequenced from one sample in a study of control samples from healthy donors and cancer patients. Repertoires were generated with immunoSEQ multiplex PCR, while TCRdb's copy carries only in-frame clones and drops some. The table shows under 75,000 clones, with about 82% occurring only once. The sequenced material came from blood. The receptors stem from a man in his forties or fifties in good health.

The rearrangement links TRBV19 to TRBJ1-1; possible D gene TRBD1, 5 bases. Germline CDR1 is LNHDA and CDR2 is SQIVND (reference sequence). The CDR3 sequence is 15 residues long. Trimming took 4 bases from V and 0 from J, leaving 12 bases between them. This chain's CDR3 is CASSTSGALNTEAFF. The CDR3, as DNA: TGTGCCAGTAGTACTTCCGGGGCGTTGAACACTGAAGCTTTCTTT.

The chain has TRBV21-1 and TRBJ1-2. TRBV21-1 is a recognized pseudogene. CDR3 length equals 14 residues. The DNA of the CDR3 is TGTGCCAGCACCTCGCTGATCTCGGGCTATGGCTACACCTTC. Encoded protein: CASTSLISGYGYTF.

V gene TRBV9 combines with J gene TRBJ2-1; 13 nucleotides agree with TRBD2. The length of the CDR3 is 18 residues. The trim removed 3 bases at V and 2 bases at J, leaving 8 bases unmatched. From germline, CDR1 is SGDLS and CDR2 YYNGEE. CDR3 coding DNA: TGTGCCAGCAGCGCGTGGACTAGCGGGAGTAGAGCCTACAATGAGCAGTTCTTC. It encodes CASSAWTSGSRAYNEQFF.

The chain recombines TRBV5-4 with TRBJ2-3; 9 nucleotides agree with TRBD2. This CDR3 region has 16 residues. Germline V gene data show CDR1 as SGHNT and CDR2 as YYREEE (reference sequence). V dropped 0 bases and J dropped 4; count of bases not matched to a gene: 6. Here the CDR3 DNA reads TGTGCCAGCAGCTTGGGGTCCAGCGGGAGGCCAGATACGCAGTATTTT. Protein sequence: CASSLGSSGRPDTQYF. Variable domain in full (rest from reference TRBV5-4 and TRBJ2-3): ETGVTQSPTHLIKTRGQQVTLRCSSQSGHNTVSWYQQALGQGPQFIFQYYREEENGRGNFPPRFSGLQFPNYSSELNVNALELDDSALYLCASSLGSSGRPDTQYFGPGTRLTVL.

The chain couples TRBV11-2 to TRBJ1-1; 7 nucleotides line up with TRBD1. The J segment lost 1 base and the V segment lost 5 bases, leaving 7 bases of the junction unmatched. The CDR3 covers 15 residues. Germline V gene lookup returns CDR1 SGHAT and CDR2 FQNNGV. CDR3: CASSPTGQPNTEAFF. The CDR3 nucleotides are TGTGCCAGCAGCCCCACGGGACAGCCGAACACTGAAGCTTTCTTT. Filled out from reference TRBV11-2 and TRBJ1-1, the complete variable domain reads EAGVAQSPRYKIIEKRQSVAFWCNPISGHATLYWYQQILGQGPKLLIQFQNNGVVDDSQLPKDRFSAERLKGVDSTLKIQPAKLEDSAVYLCASSPTGQPNTEAFFGQGTRLTVV.

The chain joins TRBV7-9 to TRBJ2-3, with 7 bases that match TRBD1. This CDR3 has 14 amino acids. CDR1 and CDR2 (germline): SEHNR, FQNEAQ (reference sequence). J gave up 0 bases and V 11 bases, and 8 bases lay outside the gene matches. The CDR3 DNA reads as TGTGCCCTGAGGGGGCCGACAAGCACAGATACGCAGTATTTT. It codes for CALRGPTSTDTQYF.

This clone was found once. The chain couples TRBV7-9 to TRBJ1-1, with D possibly matching TRBD1 (6 bases). With 5 bases removed from V and 5 bases from J, the gap between germline ends came to 9 bases. Per the germline V gene, CDR1 is SEHNR and CDR2 is FQNEAQ (reference sequence). The CDR3 consists of 12 residues. The CDR3 sequence is CASSPTGTEAFF. Written as DNA, the CDR3 is TGTGCCAGCAGCCCAACAGGGACTGAAGCTTTCTTT.

The chain employs TRBV9 and TRBJ1-5; D might be TRBD1 (5 bases). The CDR3 consists of 14 residues. Germline CDR1 and CDR2: SGDLS and YYNGEE. Trimming removed 3 bases at V and 6 bases at J, with 13 bases between. Here the CDR3 reads CASSAWGDGQPQHF. The CDR3 nucleotides are TGTGCCAGCAGCGCCTGGGGGGATGGTCAGCCCCAGCATTTT. The whole variable domain, remainder taken from reference TRBV9 and TRBJ1-5, is DSGVTQTPKHLITATGQRVTLRCSPRSGDLSVYWYQQSLDQGLQFLIQYYNGEERAKGNILERFSAQQFPDLHSELNLSSLELGDSALYFCASSAWGDGQPQHFGDGTRLSIL.

The chain uses TRBV4-2 and TRBJ1-5, with D possibly being TRBD1 (5 bases). The V end was cut by 4 bases, the J end by 7 bases, with 11 bases between. In germline, CDR1 is LGHNA, CDR2 YNFKEQ. The CDR3 runs to 13 residues. The CDR3 loop reads CASSRGGGQPQHF. CDR3 in DNA: TGTGCCAGCAGCCGGGGGGGAGGGCAGCCCCAGCATTTT.

The chain combines TRBV5-1 with TRBJ2-2; weak D call: TRBD1 (6 bases). Germline lookup yields CDR1 SGHRS and CDR2 YFSETQ. V lost 4 bases to trimming and J lost 1 base, with 17 bases between them. The CDR3 has 17 residues. The chain's CDR3 is CASSPLAQGQNTGELFF. In DNA, the CDR3 is TGCGCCAGCAGCCCTTTAGCCCAGGGACAGAACACCGGGGAGCTGTTTTTT.

J is TRBJ1-6 and V is TRBV5-4; the D is unclear. CDR3 length: 17 amino acids. V gave up 2 bases and J gave up 0 bases, with 12 bases separating them. CDR1 and CDR2 (germline): SGHNT, YYREEE (reference sequence). CDR3 amino acids: CASSLGGMSSYNSPLHF. The CDR3 bases are TGTGCCAGCAGCTTAGGTGGCATGAGCTCCTATAATTCACCCCTCCACTTT.

The chain is built from TRBV5-6 and TRBJ2-7; D unclear. V shed 0 bases and J shed 7 bases, with 11 bases lying between them. Germline V gene lookup returns CDR1 SGHDT and CDR2 YYEEEE. This CDR3 has 13 amino acids. The CDR3 DNA reads as TGTGCCAGCAGCTTGGGTCTTGGGAAAGAGCAGTACTTC. This sequence encodes CASSLGLGKEQYF.

The genes are TRBV6-2 or TRBV6-3 and TRBJ1-1; tentative D call: TRBD1 (6 bases). V was pared by 2 bases and J by 1 base, with 14 bases between. Germline lookup yields CDR1 MNHEY and CDR2 SVGEGT. This CDR3 contains 16 residues. The CDR3 reads CASSYPNLDRNTEAFF. The CDR3 DNA follows: TGTGCCAGCAGTTACCCCAATTTGGACAGGAACACTGAAGCTTTCTTT.

The chain combines TRBV10-3 with TRBJ1-1; D perhaps matches TRBD1 (6 bases). In germline, CDR1 is ENHRY, CDR2 SYGVKD. The germline V and J ends were trimmed by 10 bases and 3 bases, with 18 bases remaining between them. The CDR3 has 14 residues. The DNA for the CDR3 is TGTGCCACCGAACCTTGGACAGACCACACTGAAGCTTTCTTT. Translating it yields CATEPWTDHTEAFF.

V usage is TRBV28 and J usage is TRBJ2-3; TRBD2 agrees at 9 bases. The CDR3 is 16 residues long. V lost 6 bases to trimming and J lost 1 base; unmatched junction nucleotides: 8. Germline CDR1 reads MDHEN; CDR2 reads SYDVKM. As DNA, the CDR3 is TGTGCCAGCAGCCCCTCGGCTAGCGGGGGCACAGATACGCAGTATTTT. It yields the protein CASSPSASGGTDTQYF.

This sequence joins TRBV7-9 and TRBJ1-1, with a tentative D call TRBD1 (5 bases). Trimming removed 8 bases at V and 10 bases at J, with 23 bases between. CDR3 length: 14 amino acids. CDR1 and CDR2 (germline): SEHNR, FQNEAQ (reference sequence). The CDR3 coding sequence is TGTGCCAGCTCGGCCCGGGACCCACTTCTTCGAGCTTTCTTT. Residues: CASSARDPLLRAFF.

The chain combines TRBV6-5 with TRBJ1-4; no clear D gene. Looked up from germline, CDR1 is MNHEY and CDR2 is SVGAGI. V was trimmed by 2 bases and J by 8 bases, leaving 9 bases between them. CDR3 length: 13 amino acids. The CDR3 DNA reads as TGTGCCAGCAGTTACCCGGGTGGCGAAAAACTGTTTTTT. It specifies CASSYPGGEKLFF.

The gene calls are TRBV7-2 and TRBJ2-3, with D possibly TRBD1 on 6 matching bases. Trimming removed 4 bases from V and 0 bases from J, with 11 bases in between. CDR3 length equals 15 residues. Looked up from germline, CDR1 is SGHTA and CDR2 is FQGNSA. Here the CDR3 reads CASSSGQFSTDTQYF. Here the CDR3 DNA reads TGTGCCAGCAGCTCCGGACAGTTTAGCACAGATACGCAGTATTTT.

The CDR3 region is CSARDHTEAFF. The DNA of the CDR3 is TGCAGTGCTAGAGATCACACTGAAGCTTTCTTT. J is TRBJ1-1 and V is TRBV20-1; no definite D call. The CDR3 runs 11 residues. V was clipped by 0 bases and J by 3 bases, with 2 bases between them. In germline, CDR1 is DFQATT, CDR2 SNEGSKA (reference sequence).

This sequence joins TRBV6-5 and TRBJ1-2; possible D gene TRBD1, 6 bases. V was trimmed by 1 base and J by 8 bases, leaving 17 bases between them. Germline CDR1 is MNHEY and CDR2 is SVGAGI. The CDR3 has 15 amino acids. The CDR3: CASSYLGHRVGGYTF. As DNA, the CDR3 is TGTGCCAGCAGTTACTTGGGACACCGAGTAGGAGGCTACACCTTC.

The V call is TRBV20-1, the J call TRBJ2-7; D is unresolved. In germline, CDR1 is DFQATT, CDR2 SNEGSKA (reference sequence). Trimming removed 5 bases at V and 6 bases at J, with 11 bases between. The CDR3 is 11 residues long. The CDR3 coding sequence is TGCAGTGCTCTAAGCTTGGGCGAGCAGTACTTC. Amino acids: CSALSLGEQYF.

The chain uses TRBV7-2 and TRBJ2-7; 9 positions match TRBD1. Germline trimming cut 5 bases from V and 2 bases from J; bases unmatched to any gene: 7. Germline V gives CDR1 SGHTA, CDR2 FQGNSA. The CDR3 is 15 residues long. CDR3: CASSPTTGGTYEQYF. The CDR3 DNA is TGTGCCAGCAGCCCTACGACAGGGGGGACCTACGAGCAGTACTTC.

This chain joins TRBV7-6 and TRBJ2-7, with TRBD1 as a possible D gene (6 bases). Germline CDR1 reads SGHVS; CDR2 reads FNYEAQ. V was clipped by 5 bases and J by 3 bases, with 8 bases between them. The CDR3 is 12 amino acids. CDR3 sequence reads: CASSKGHYEQYF. The CDR3, as DNA: TGTGCCAGCAGCAAGGGACACTACGAGCAGTACTTC. The variable domain in full, completed from reference TRBV7-6 and TRBJ2-7, reads GAGVSQSPRYKVTKRGQDVALRCDPISGHVSLYWYRQALGQGPEFLTYFNYEAQQDKSGLPNDRFSAERPEGSISTLTIQRTEQRDSAMYRCASSKGHYEQYFGPGTRLTVT.